The clone carrying this T cell receptor (beta chain) came up a few times. The antigen remains undetermined. This sample was taken from a study of T-cell reconstitution after alpha-beta-depleted transplantation in children. Study findings and constraints: T-cell counts and diversity at one year following transplant were attributed mainly to newly produced T cells. The study traced high day-60 TCRbeta diversity in some patients to surviving recipient T cells and thymic progenitors. By about two months after transplant, alpha-beta T cells reportedly arose from several hundred graft clones that had expanded.

The germline CDR1 and CDR2 sequences are MNHEY and SVGAGI. Trimming removed 3 bases at V and 5 bases at J, with 14 bases between. There are 16 residues in the CDR3. Using unique molecular identifiers, the investigators prepared the TCRbeta library. TCRdb passed the PCR reads through MiXCR, listing each CDR3 protein once. The sample carries hundreds of thousands of distinct CDR3 sequences, roughly a quarter recorded once. The sequenced sample was PBMCs, mostly from graft donor cells, obtained 360 days after TCRalphabeta/CD19-depleted stem cell transplant. The rearrangement uses TRBV6-5 and TRBJ1-6; the D is unclear. The TCR comes from a female patient aged 2-9 years who had a stem cell transplant for congenital amegakaryocytic thrombocytopenia, so the T cells may come from the graft donor. Written as DNA, the CDR3 is TGTGCCAGCAGTTATAGTTACGGACTGGATAATTCACCCCTCCACTTT. It codes for CASSYSYGLDNSPLHF.